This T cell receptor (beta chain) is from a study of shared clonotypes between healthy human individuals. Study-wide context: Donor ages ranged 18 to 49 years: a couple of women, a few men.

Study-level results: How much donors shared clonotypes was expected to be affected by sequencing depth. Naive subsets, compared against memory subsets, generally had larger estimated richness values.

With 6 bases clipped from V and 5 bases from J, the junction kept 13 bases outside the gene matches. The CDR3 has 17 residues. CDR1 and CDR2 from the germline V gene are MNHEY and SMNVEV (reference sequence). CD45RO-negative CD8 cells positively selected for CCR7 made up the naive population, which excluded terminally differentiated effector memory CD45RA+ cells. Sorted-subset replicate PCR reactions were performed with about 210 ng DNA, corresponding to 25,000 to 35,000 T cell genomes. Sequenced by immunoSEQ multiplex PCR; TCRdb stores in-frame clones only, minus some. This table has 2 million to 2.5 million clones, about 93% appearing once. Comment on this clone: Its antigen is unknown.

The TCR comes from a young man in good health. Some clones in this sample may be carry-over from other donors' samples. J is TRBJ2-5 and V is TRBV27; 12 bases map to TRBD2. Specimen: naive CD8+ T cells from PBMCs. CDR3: CASRRGLGLAGPETQYF. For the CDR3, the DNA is TGTGCCAGCAGGCGGGGTCTAGGACTAGCGGGACCTGAGACCCAGTACTTC.